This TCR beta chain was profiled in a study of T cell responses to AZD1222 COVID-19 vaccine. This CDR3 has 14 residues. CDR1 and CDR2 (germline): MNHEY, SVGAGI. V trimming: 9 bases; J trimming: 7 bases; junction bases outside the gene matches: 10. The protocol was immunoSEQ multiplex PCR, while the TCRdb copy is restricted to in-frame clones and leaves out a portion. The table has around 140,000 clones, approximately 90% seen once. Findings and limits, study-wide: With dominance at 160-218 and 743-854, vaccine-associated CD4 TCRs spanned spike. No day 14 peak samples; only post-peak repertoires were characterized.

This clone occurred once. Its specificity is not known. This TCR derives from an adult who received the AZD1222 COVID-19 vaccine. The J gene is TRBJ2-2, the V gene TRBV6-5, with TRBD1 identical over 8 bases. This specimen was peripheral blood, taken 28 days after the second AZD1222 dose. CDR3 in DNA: TGTGCCAGTACGACAGGGGACGCAGGCGGGGAGCTGTTTTTT. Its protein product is CASTTGDAGGELFF.